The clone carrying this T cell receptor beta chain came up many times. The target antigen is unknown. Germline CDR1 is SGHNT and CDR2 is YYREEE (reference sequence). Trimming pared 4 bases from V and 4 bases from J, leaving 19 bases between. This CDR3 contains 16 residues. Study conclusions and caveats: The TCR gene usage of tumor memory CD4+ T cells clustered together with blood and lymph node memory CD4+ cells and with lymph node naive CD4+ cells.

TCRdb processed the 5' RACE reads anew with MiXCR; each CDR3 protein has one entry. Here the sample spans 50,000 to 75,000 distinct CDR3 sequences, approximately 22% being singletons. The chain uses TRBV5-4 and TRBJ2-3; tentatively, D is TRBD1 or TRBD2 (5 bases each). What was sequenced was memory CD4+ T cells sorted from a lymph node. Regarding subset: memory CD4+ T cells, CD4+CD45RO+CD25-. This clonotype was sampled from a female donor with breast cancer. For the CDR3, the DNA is TGTGCCAGCAGCCAACCGGGACCACGTTCGCCAGATACGCAGTATTTT. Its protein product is CASSQPGPRSPDTQYF.